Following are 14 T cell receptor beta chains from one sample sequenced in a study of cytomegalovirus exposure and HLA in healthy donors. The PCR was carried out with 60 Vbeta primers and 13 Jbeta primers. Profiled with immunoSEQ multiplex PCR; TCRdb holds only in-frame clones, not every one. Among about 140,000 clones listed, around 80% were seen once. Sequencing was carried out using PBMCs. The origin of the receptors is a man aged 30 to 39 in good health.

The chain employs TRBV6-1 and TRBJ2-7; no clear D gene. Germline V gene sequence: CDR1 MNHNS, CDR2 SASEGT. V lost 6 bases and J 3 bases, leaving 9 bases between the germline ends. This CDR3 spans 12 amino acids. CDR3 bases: TGTGCCAGCAGCCCCGCGGACTACGAGCAGTACTTC. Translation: CASSPADYEQYF.

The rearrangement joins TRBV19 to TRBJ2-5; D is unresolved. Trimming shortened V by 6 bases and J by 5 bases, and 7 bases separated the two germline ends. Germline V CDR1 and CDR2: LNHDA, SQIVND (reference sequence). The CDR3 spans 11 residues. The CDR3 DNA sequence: TGTGCCAGTAGGACCGGGGAGACCCAGTACTTC. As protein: CASRTGETQYF.

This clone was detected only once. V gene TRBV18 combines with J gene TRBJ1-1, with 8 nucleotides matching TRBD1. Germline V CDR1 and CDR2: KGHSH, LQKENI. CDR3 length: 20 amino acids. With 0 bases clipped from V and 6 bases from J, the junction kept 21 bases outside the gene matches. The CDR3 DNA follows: TGTGCCAGCTCACCACCGTCATTGTCGGGAGCCAGGGGGCTGTTGGCTGAAGCTTTCTTT. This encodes CASSPPSLSGARGLLAEAFF.

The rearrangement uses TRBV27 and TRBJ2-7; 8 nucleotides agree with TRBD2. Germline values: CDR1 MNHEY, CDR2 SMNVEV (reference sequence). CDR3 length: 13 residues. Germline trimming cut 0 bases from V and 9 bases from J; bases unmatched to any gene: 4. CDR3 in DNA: TGTGCCAGCAGTTTATCGAGCGGGAGAAGGCAGTACTTC. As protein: CASSLSSGRRQYF.

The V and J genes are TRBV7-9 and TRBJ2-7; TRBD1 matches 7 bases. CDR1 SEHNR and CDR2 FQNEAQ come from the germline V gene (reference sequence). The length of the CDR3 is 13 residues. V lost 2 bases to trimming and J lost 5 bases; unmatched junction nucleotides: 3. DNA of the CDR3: TGTGCCAGCAGCTTATCTAGGGGGCACGAGCAGTACTTC. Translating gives CASSLSRGHEQYF.

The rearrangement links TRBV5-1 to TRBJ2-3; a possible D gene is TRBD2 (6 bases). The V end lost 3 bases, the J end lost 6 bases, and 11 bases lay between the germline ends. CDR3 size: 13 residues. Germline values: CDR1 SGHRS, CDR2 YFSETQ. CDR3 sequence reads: CASSWGVRDTQYF. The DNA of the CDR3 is TGCGCCAGCAGCTGGGGGGTGAGGGATACGCAGTATTTT.

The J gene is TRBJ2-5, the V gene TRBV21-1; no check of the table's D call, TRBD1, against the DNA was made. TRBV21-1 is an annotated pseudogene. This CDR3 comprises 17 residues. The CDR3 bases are TGTGCCAGCAGCAAAGTGTGTTATGGGGCATACGGGGAGACCCAGTACTTC. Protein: CASSKVCYGAYGETQYF.

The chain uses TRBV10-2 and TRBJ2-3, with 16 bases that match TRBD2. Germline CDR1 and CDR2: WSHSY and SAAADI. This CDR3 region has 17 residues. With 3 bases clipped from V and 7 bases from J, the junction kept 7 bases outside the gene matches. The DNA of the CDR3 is TGCGCCAGCAGTGACATCGGGACTAGCGGGAGGGGAAATACGCAGTATTTT. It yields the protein CASSDIGTSGRGNTQYF.

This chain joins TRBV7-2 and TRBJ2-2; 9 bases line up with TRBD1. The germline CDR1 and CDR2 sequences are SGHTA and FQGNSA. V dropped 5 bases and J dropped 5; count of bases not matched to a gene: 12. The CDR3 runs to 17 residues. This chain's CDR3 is CASSPRQGGIGTGELFF. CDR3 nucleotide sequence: TGTGCCAGCAGCCCACGACAGGGGGGGATTGGGACCGGGGAGCTGTTTTTT. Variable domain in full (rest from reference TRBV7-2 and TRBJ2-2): GAGVSQSPSNKVTEKGKDVELRCDPISGHTALYWYRQSLGQGLEFLIYFQGNSAPDKSGLPSDRFSAERTGGSVSTLTIQRTQQEDSAVYLCASSPRQGGIGTGELFFGEGSRLTVL.

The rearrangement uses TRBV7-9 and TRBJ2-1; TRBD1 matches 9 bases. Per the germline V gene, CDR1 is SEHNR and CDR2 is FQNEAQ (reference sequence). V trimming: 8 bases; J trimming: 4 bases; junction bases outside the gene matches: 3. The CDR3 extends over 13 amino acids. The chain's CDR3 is CASGGTGYNEQFF. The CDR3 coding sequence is TGTGCCAGCGGCGGGACAGGGTACAATGAGCAGTTCTTC.

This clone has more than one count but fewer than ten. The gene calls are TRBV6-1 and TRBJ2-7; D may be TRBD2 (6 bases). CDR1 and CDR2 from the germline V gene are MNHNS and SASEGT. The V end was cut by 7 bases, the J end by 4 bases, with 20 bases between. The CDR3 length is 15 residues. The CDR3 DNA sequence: TGTGCCAGCATGAACCCGGGGACGGGGAGGTACGAGCAGTACTTC. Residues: CASMNPGTGRYEQYF.

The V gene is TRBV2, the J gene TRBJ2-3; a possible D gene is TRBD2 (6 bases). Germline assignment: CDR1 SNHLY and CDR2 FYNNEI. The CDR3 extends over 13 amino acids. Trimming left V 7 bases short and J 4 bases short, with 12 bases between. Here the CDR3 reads CASNGGGADTQYF. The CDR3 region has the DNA TGTGCCAGCAACGGCGGAGGGGCAGATACGCAGTATTTT. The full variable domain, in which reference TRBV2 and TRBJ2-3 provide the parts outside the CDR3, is EPEVTQTPSHQVTQMGQEVILRCVPISNHLYFYWYRQILGQKVEFLVSFYNNEISEKSEIFDDQFSVERPDGSNFTLKIRSTKLEDSAMYFCASNGGGADTQYFGPGTRLTVL.

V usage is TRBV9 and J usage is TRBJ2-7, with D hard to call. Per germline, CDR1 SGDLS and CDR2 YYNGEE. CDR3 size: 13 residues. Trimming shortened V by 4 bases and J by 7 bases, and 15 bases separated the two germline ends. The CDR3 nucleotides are TGTGCCAGCAGCCCCCCCAGCGCCCCTGAGCAGTACTTC. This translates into CASSPPSAPEQYF.

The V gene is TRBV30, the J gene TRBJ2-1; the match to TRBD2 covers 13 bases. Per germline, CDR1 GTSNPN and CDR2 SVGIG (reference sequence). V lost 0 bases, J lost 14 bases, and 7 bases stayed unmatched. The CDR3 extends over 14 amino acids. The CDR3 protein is CAWSVSGTSGTKFF. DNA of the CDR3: TGTGCCTGGAGTGTATCGGGGACTAGCGGGACGAAGTTCTTC.